Below, 12 T cell receptor beta chains from the same sample are listed, as sequenced in a study of T cell clonality in common variable immunodeficiency. Profiled with immunoSEQ multiplex PCR; TCRdb holds only in-frame clones, not every one. This table holds about 81,000 clones with no singletons; the top ten claim 0.65% to 0.8%. The sequencing sample was made of peripheral blood mononuclear cells. The receptors stem from a person between 18 and 75 years old in good health.

This clone was picked up many times. The CDR3 goes on 3 residues after the read ends, and that part is filled in from the germline J gene. The chain uses TRBV7-9 and TRBJ1-4; possible D gene TRBD1, 6 bases. The CDR3 covers 15 residues. Trimming cost V 5 bases and J 5 bases, with 15 bases left between them. CDR1 is SEHNR and CDR2 is FQNEAQ in the germline V gene (reference sequence). Partial CDR3 DNA: TGTGCCAGCAGCGATCGACGAAGGGGGAATGAAAAA. Protein product: CASSDRRRGNEK. The CDR3, in full, reads CASSDRRRGNEKLFF.

This clone was seen repeatedly, ten times or more. With the read ending 3 residues before the CDR3 end, the germline J gene is used to fill in that end. V usage is TRBV30 and J usage is TRBJ2-3, with a tentative D call TRBD2 (5 bases). Trimming shortened V by 6 bases and J by 3 bases, and 28 bases separated the two germline ends. Per germline, CDR1 GTSNPN and CDR2 SVGIG (reference sequence). The CDR3 has 18 amino acids. CDR3 bases read: TGTGCCTGCGCAGCCGGACTGACGGTTCGGCTTTGGACAGATACG. Amino acid sequence: CACAAGLTVRLWTDT. The complete CDR3 sequence is CACAAGLTVRLWTDTQYF.

This clone occurred many times. From the germline J gene comes the end of the CDR3, since the read stops 3 residues before it. The rearrangement links TRBV5-1 to TRBJ2-3, with 10 bases that match TRBD1. Germline V gene sequence: CDR1 SGHRS, CDR2 YFSETQ. The junction had 10 bases not matched to a gene; V was cut back by 4 bases and J by 5 bases. The CDR3 totals 16 residues. The part of the CDR3 DNA that was read is TGCGCCAGCAGCCCGGGGAGACAGGGGGCGGGAGATACG. Its protein product is CASSPGRQGAGDT. The entire CDR3 reads CASSPGRQGAGDTQYF.

This clone was recorded at least ten times. The read stops 3 residues short of the end of the CDR3; the missing end is completed from the germline J gene. J is TRBJ2-1 and V is TRBV5-1, with 9 nucleotides matching TRBD2. The CDR3 extends over 17 amino acids. Germline assignment: CDR1 SGHRS and CDR2 YFSETQ. With V trimmed by 0 bases and J by 6 bases, 10 bases remained unmatched. CDR3 DNA (partial): TGCGCCAGCAGCTTGGATTCTCGGCTAGCGGGAAGCAATGAG. Its protein product is CASSLDSRLAGSNE. Given in full, the CDR3 is CASSLDSRLAGSNEQFF.

This clone occurred many times. The read terminates 3 residues before the CDR3 end, so the remaining end is supplied by the germline J gene. The chain is built from TRBV28 and TRBJ2-7, with D possibly matching TRBD2 (7 bases). In germline, CDR1 is MDHEN, CDR2 SYDVKM. Trimming pared 8 bases from V and 2 bases from J, leaving 16 bases between. The CDR3 contains 14 residues. The CDR3 here is CASRAAGATYEQYF. Partial CDR3 DNA: TGTGCCAGCCGGGCGGCGGGGGCTACCTACGAG.

This clone was counted many times. CDR3 sequence: CASSTLTSGSYEQYF. CDR3 DNA, as far as it was read: TGTGCCAGCAGTACTCTCACTAGCGGGAGTTACGAG. The V gene is TRBV6-2 or TRBV6-3, the J gene TRBJ2-7; 11 bases fit TRBD2. Read sequence stops 3 residues before the CDR3 end, and the germline J gene provides the missing end. V trimming: 5 bases; J trimming: 4 bases; junction bases outside the gene matches: 7. Germline V CDR1 and CDR2: MNHEY, SVGEGT. The CDR3 runs 15 residues.

Ten or more counts support this clone. The read comes to an end 3 residues before the CDR3 does, leaving the germline J gene to fill in the end. This chain joins TRBV6-2 or TRBV6-3 and TRBJ1-2, with D perhaps matching TRBD1 (6 bases). The CDR3 has 16 residues. Germline V gives CDR1 MNHEY, CDR2 SVGEGT. CDR3 in amino acids: CASSYSMVLSGEGYTF. CDR3 bases read: TGTGCCAGCAGTTACTCGATGGTTTTGTCAGGGGAAGGC.

At least ten counts were recorded for this clone. The part of the CDR3 DNA that was read is TGTGCCAGCAGCTTAGCGGGGCAGAATAATGAAAAA. Translating gives CASSLAGQNNEK. The whole CDR3 region reads CASSLAGQNNEKLFF. The rearrangement links TRBV7-2 to TRBJ1-4; a possible D gene is TRBD1 (5 bases). The read is 3 residues too short to cover the CDR3 end, so that end is filled in from the germline J gene. V gave up 0 bases and J gave up 4 bases, with 9 bases separating them. Germline CDR1 and CDR2: SGHTA and FQGNSA. The length of the CDR3 is 15 residues.

This clone was recorded at least ten times. The sequenced fragment ends 3 residues before the CDR3 boundary, so the rest is inferred from the germline J gene. This chain links TRBV5-1 with TRBJ2-1; 9 bases are shared with TRBD2. Germline lookup yields CDR1 SGHRS and CDR2 YFSETQ. This CDR3 spans 16 amino acids. V shed 1 base and J 4 bases; nucleotides not matched to a gene: 6. The CDR3 spells CASSLFSGSSYNEQFF. The sequenced CDR3 bases are TGCGCCAGCAGCTTGTTTAGCGGGAGTTCGTACAATGAG. The full variable domain, its missing parts supplied by reference TRBV5-1 and TRBJ2-1, is KAGVTQTPRYLIKTRGQQVTLSCSPISGHRSVSWYQQTPGQGLQFLFEYFSETQRNKGNFPGRFSGRQFSNSRSEMNVSTLELGDSALYLCASSLFSGSSYNEQFFGPGTRLTVL.

This clone was detected many times. The read halts 3 residues ahead of the CDR3 end, with the missing end drawn from the germline J gene. The chain has TRBV18 and TRBJ1-2; 7 bases match TRBD1. The CDR3 is 14 amino acids. Germline CDR1 KGHSH, CDR2 LQKENI. Trimming removed 0 bases from V and 4 bases from J; junction bases left unmatched: 2. CDR3 region: CASSPPGQLYGYTF. CDR3 DNA, as far as it was read: TGTGCCAGCTCACCACCGGGACAGCTCTATGGC.

This clone was detected many times. The CDR3 extends 3 residues past the end of the read, so its final part is completed from the germline J gene. The chain couples TRBV5-6 to TRBJ2-7, with 8 positions matching TRBD2. V lost 4 bases and J lost 5; bases outside the gene matches: 8. CDR3 length: 14 amino acids. Looked up from germline, CDR1 is SGHDT and CDR2 is YYEEEE. The CDR3 spells CASSPGGGIDEQYF. Incomplete CDR3 DNA: TGTGCCAGCAGCCCGGGAGGGGGTATTGACGAG.

This clone was seen ten or more times. The read is 3 residues too short to cover the CDR3 end, so that end is filled in from the germline J gene. The chain joins TRBV7-3 to TRBJ2-5; 9 bases fit TRBD1. The CDR3 extends over 15 amino acids. The germline V gene encodes CDR1 SGHTA and CDR2 FQGTGA. The J segment lost 5 bases and the V segment lost 4 bases, leaving 8 bases of the junction unmatched. This CDR3 is CASSYGTGRVETQYF. The part of the CDR3 DNA that was read is TGTGCCAGCAGCTATGGGACAGGGCGTGTGGAGACC.